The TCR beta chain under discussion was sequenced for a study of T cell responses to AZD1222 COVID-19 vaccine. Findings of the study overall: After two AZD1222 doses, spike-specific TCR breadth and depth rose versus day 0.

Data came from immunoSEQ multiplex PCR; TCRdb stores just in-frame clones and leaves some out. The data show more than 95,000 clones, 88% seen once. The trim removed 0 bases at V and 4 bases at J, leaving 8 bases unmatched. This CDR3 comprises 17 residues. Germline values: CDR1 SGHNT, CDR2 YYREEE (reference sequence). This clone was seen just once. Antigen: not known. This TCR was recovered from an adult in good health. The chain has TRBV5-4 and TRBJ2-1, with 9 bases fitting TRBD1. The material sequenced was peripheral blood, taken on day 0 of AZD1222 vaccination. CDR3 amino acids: CASSLGLGGQGYNEQFF. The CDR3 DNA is TGTGCCAGCAGCTTGGGTTTGGGGGGACAGGGATACAATGAGCAGTTCTTC. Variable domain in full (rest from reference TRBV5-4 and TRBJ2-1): ETGVTQSPTHLIKTRGQQVTLRCSSQSGHNTVSWYQQALGQGPQFIFQYYREEENGRGNFPPRFSGLQFPNYSSELNVNALELDDSALYLCASSLGLGGQGYNEQFFGPGTRLTVL.